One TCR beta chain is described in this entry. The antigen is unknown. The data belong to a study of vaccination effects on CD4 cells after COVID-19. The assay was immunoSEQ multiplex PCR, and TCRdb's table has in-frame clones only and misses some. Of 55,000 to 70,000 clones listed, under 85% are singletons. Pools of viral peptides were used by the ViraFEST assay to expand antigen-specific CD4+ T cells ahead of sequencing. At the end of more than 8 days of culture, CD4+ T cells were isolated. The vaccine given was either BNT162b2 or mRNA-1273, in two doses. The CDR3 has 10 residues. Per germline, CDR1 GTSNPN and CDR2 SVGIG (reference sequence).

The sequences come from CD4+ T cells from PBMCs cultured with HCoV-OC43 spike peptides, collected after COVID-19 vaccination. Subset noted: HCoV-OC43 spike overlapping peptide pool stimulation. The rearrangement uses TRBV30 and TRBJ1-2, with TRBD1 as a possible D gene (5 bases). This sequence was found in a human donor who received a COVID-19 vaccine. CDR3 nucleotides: TGTGCGCTACAGGCCTATGGCTACACCTTC. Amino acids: CALQAYGYTF.